This T cell receptor (beta chain) was sequenced during a study of shared clonotypes between healthy human individuals. Notes on the study in general: Non-shared clonotypes were found to have lower generation probabilities than the clonotypes that were shared by all four of the sorted-subset donors. Naive subsets tended to show greater estimated richness than memory subsets.

For sorted subsets, 150 to 200 ng DNA per replicate equaled about 30,000 T cell genomes. In the original analysis: Junction-only sequences produced by ImmunoSEQ had no quality scores, so filtering differed. The protocol was immunoSEQ multiplex PCR, while the TCRdb copy is restricted to in-frame clones and leaves out a portion. The V and J calls and clone size come from that table; D and trimming were worked out from the DNA. This sample has millions of clones, with approximately 92% found just once. With regard to this clone: Its target is unknown. In the same sample, other DNA sequences code for this CDR3.

The V and J ends lost 4 bases and 1 base respectively, with 7 bases between them. There are 13 residues in the CDR3. Per the germline V gene, CDR1 is MNHEY and CDR2 is SVGAGI. Sequencing was done on a sample of naive CD4+ T cells sorted from blood. As for subset: CD45RA+ positively selected. The rearrangement uses TRBV6-5 and TRBJ1-1; D perhaps matches TRBD1 (5 bases). The source of this sequence is a young man in good health. In DNA, the CDR3 is TGTGCCAGCAGTTTTACAGGGAACACTGAAGCTTTCTTT. This sequence encodes CASSFTGNTEAFF.